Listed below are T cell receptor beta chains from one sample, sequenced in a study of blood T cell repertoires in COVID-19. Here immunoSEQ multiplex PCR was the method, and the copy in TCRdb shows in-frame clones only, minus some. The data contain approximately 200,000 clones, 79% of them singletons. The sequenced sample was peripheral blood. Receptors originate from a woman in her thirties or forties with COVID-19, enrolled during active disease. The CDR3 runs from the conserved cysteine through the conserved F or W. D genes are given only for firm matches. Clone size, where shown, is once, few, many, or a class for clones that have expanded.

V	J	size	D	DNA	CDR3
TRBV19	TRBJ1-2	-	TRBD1	TGTGCCAGTAGTACCTATCCCGGGACAGGGGTTCGTGGCTACACCTTC	CASSTYPGTGVRGYTF
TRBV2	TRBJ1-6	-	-	TGTGCCACAGTCAGGGAAAGCTCCTATAATTCACCCCTCCACTTT	CATVRESSYNSPLHF
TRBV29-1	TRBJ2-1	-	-	TGCAGCGTTATGAGACAGGCCCCAGGGGATGAGCAGTTCTTC	CSVMRQAPGDEQFF
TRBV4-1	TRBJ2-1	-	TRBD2	TGCGCCAGCAGCCAAGGACGCTTGAGGACTAGCGGGAGCGTTGGGTCCAATGAGCAGTTCTTC	CASSQGRLRTSGSVGSNEQFF
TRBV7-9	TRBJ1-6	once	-	TGTGCCAGCAGCGCCAGACAGCCACCTGATTCACCCCTCCACTTT	CASSARQPPDSPLHF
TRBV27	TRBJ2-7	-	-	TGTGCCAGCAGTTTATCACGGGGATTGACAACCTACGAGCAGTACTTC	CASSLSRGLTTYEQYF
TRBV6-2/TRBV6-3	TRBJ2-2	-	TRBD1	TGTGCCAGCAGCTCCGGGACAGGGGACACCGGGGAGCTGTTTTTT	CASSSGTGDTGELFF
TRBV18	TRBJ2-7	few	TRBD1	TGTGCCAGCTCGCGCCAGGGGGCTGCCTACGAGCAGTACTTC	CASSRQGAAYEQYF
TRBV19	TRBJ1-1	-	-	TGTGCCAGTAGTTCGAGTCAGAGGCCGTTTAAAGCTTTCTTT	CASSSSQRPFKAFF
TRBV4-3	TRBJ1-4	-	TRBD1	TGCGCCAGCAGCCTCGACAGGGGGCGCGAAAAACTGTTTTTT	CASSLDRGREKLFF
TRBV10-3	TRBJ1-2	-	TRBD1	TGTGCCATCAGTAGGGGGGCAGGGGACAGGTTTGGCTACACCTTC	CAISRGAGDRFGYTF
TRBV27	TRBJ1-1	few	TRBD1	TGTGCCAGCAGCGGGACAGGGGTACACACTGAAGCTTTCTTT	CASSGTGVHTEAFF
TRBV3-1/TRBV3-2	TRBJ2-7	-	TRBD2	TGTGCCAGCAGCCGCGGAGATAGCGGGAACTACGAGCAGTACTTC	CASSRGDSGNYEQYF
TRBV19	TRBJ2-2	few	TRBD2	TGTGCCAGTAGTAGGACTAGCGGAGCTGCGGATGGCGGGGAGCTGTTTTTT	CASSRTSGAADGGELFF
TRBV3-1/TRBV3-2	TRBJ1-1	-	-	TGTGCCAGCAGCCAGGGAGTGAACACTGAAGCTTTCTTT	CASSQGVNTEAFF
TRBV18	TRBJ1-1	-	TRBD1	TGTGCCAGCTCACTTGACAGGGGGCGATTCGCTGAAGCTTTCTTT	CASSLDRGRFAEAFF
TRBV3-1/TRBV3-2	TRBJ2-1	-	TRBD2	TGTGCCAGCAGCCTTTTCCCCGGGGGGGGGAACAATGAGCAGTTCTTC	CASSLFPGGGNNEQFF
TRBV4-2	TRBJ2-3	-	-	TGTGCCAGCAGCCAAGCCCCCCCATCGCAGTATTTT	CASSQAPPSQYF
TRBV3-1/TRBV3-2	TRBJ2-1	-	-	TGTGCCAGCAGCCAAGAGTTGGCGGTCAATGAGCAGTTCTTC	CASSQELAVNEQFF
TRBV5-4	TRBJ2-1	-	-	TGTGCCAGCAGCTTCGATGGAGCGTACAATGAGCAGTTCTTC	CASSFDGAYNEQFF
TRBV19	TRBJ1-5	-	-	TGTGCCAGTAGTATGATGCGGGGGCAACAGCCCCAGCATTTT	CASSMMRGQQPQHF
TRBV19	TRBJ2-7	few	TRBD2	TGTGCCAGTAGTACGACGACTAGCGGCGAGCAGTACTTC	CASSTTTSGEQYF
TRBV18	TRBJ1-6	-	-	TGTGCCAGCTCTCTTAGCTCCTATAATTCACCCCTCCACTTT	CASSLSSYNSPLHF
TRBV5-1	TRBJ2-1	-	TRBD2	TGCGCCAGCAGCCCCCCTCTAGCGGGAGGCGACAATGAGCAGTTCTTC	CASSPPLAGGDNEQFF
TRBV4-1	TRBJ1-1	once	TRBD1	TGCGCCAGCAGCCAGGGGACAGGGGGAGTAGAAACTGAAGCTTTCTTT	CASSQGTGGVETEAFF
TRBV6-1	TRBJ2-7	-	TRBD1	TGTGCCAGCAGTGATGCCGGGACAGGGATTCCCTACGAGCAGTACTTC	CASSDAGTGIPYEQYF
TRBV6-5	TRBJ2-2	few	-	TGTGCCAGCAGTTACTCGACTTGGACCGGGGAGCTGTTTTTT	CASSYSTWTGELFF
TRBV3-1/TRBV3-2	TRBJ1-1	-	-	TGTGCCAGCAGCCAATGGGGGCGAGGCGACAACACTGAAGCTTTCTTT	CASSQWGRGDNTEAFF
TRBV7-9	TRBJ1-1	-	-	TGTGCCAGCAGCTTGGGTACAGCAAATGAAGCTTTCTTT	CASSLGTANEAFF
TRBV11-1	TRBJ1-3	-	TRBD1	TGTGCCAGCAGCTTCGGACAGGGGGATCGTGGAAACACCATATATTTT	CASSFGQGDRGNTIYF
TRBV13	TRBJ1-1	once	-	TGTGCCAGCAGCCCAGCGGGTCCGAACACTGAAGCTTTCTTT	CASSPAGPNTEAFF
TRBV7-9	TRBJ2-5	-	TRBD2	TGTGCCAGCAGCTTAGGCGGGGGGGACCAAGAGACCCAGTACTTC	CASSLGGGDQETQYF
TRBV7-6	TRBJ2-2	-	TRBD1	TGTGCCAGCAGCAGGGGACAGGGCGGCGGGGAGCTGTTTTTT	CASSRGQGGGELFF
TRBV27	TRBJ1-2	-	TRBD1	TGTGCCAGCAGTCCCCTCCGACAGGGGAGGGACTATGGCTACACCTTC	CASSPLRQGRDYGYTF
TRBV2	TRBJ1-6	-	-	TGTGCCAGTCAGGACAGAGCCTATAATTCACCCCTCCACTTT	CASQDRAYNSPLHF
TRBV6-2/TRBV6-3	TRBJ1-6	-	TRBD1	TGTGCCAGCAGTTTCGGCGGGACAGGGGTAAGACCCCTCCACTTT	CASSFGGTGVRPLHF
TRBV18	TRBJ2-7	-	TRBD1	TGTGCCAGCTCACCCTTACAGGGGATCACTTACGAGCAGTACTTC	CASSPLQGITYEQYF
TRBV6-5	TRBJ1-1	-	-	TGTGCCAGCGGGGGGGTAACGTTGAACACTGAAGCTTTCTTT	CASGGVTLNTEAFF
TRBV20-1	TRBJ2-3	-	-	TGCAGTGCTAGTAGTTGGTCTAGCGCGACAGATACGCAGTATTTT	CSASSWSSATDTQYF
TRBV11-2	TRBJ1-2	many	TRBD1	TGTGCCAGCAGCTTAGCGTCAGGGGGCCACTATGGCTACACCTTC	CASSLASGGHYGYTF
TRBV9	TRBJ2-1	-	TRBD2	TGTGCCAGCAGCGCCGGGTTAGCGGGGGCCCCCTACAATGAGCAGTTCTTC	CASSAGLAGAPYNEQFF
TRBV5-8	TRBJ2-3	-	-	TGTGCCAGCAGACGACTAGTTGATTCCACAGATACGCAGTATTTT	CASRRLVDSTDTQYF
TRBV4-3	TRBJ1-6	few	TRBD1	TGCGCCAGCAGCCAAGATCGGCGGACAGGGGGATCACCCCTCCACTTT	CASSQDRRTGGSPLHF
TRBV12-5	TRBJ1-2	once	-	TGTGCTAGTGGTTTGGTAGCGGTCGTTACCAACTATGGCTACACCTTC	CASGLVAVVTNYGYTF
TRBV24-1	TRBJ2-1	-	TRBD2	TGTGCCACCAGTGAATCACTAGCGGAAGGGTACAATGAGCAGTTCTTC	CATSESLAEGYNEQFF
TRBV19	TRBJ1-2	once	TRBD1	TGTGCCAGTAGTGTACGGGACAGGGGGGGCTACACCTTC	CASSVRDRGGYTF
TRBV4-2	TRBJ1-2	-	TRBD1	TGTGCCAGCAGCCAAGAAGGTTACAGGGGGCGAAATGGCTACACCTTC	CASSQEGYRGRNGYTF
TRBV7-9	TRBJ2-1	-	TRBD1	TGTGCCAGCAGCTCCAGCCGACAGGGCTTGGGGGAGCAGTTCTTC	CASSSSRQGLGEQFF
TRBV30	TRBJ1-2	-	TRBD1	TGTGCCTGGAGTGCCCCCACAGGGGAAGGGGGAGATGGCTACACCTTC	CAWSAPTGEGGDGYTF
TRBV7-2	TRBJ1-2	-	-	TGTGCCAGCAGCTTATATATAGGGACCCCAGCGGGTGGCTACACCTTC	CASSLYIGTPAGGYTF
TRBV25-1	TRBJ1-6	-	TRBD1	TGTGCCAGCAGTGGACAGGGTTGGTATTCACCCCTCCACTTT	CASSGQGWYSPLHF
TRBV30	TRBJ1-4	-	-	TGTGCCTCGAGAAGGGGGGGGAATGAAAAACTGTTTTTT	CASRRGGNEKLFF
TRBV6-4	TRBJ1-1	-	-	TGTGCCAGCAGTGACTTCCGATCCGGGAAACTTAATAACACTGAAGCTTTCTTT	CASSDFRSGKLNNTEAFF
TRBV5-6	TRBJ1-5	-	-	TGTGCCAGCAGCGTACAGGGTTACCAGCCCCAGCATTTT	CASSVQGYQPQHF
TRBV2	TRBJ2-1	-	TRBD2	TGTGCCAGCAGGGTGGGACTAGCGGGAGGCGATGAGCAGTTCTTC	CASRVGLAGGDEQFF
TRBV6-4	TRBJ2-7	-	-	TGTGCCAGCGCTGCGGGGATTCGGCTAAACGAGCAGTACTTC	CASAAGIRLNEQYF
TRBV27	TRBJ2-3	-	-	TGTGCCAGCAGTGTCGACAGGATCGGTGCAGATACGCAGTATTTT	CASSVDRIGADTQYF